A single sample gave rise to the 32 T cell receptor beta chains below, sequenced in a study of cytomegalovirus exposure and HLA in healthy donors. PCR used 60 Vbeta primers and 13 Jbeta primers. Some clones are missing from TCRdb's copy, which holds only in-frame ones; the method was immunoSEQ multiplex PCR. The sample lists about 130,000 clones, approximately 79% seen once, with around 4.1% in the top ten. Sequences were obtained from PBMCs. The origin of the receptors is a man aged 18 to 30 in good health and CMV-seropositive.

This chain links TRBV10-3 with TRBJ2-3, with D maybe TRBD2 (6 bases). V lost 8 bases, J lost 1 base, and 16 bases lay in between. This CDR3 is 15 amino acids long. Germline CDR1 is ENHRY and CDR2 is SYGVKD. CDR3 amino acids: CAIRLGGVGTDTQYF. Written as DNA, the CDR3 is TGTGCCATCCGTCTGGGGGGAGTGGGCACAGATACGCAGTATTTT.

This clone appeared a single time. The genes are TRBV12-5 and TRBJ1-2; 8 bases are shared with TRBD1. Germline CDR1 reads LGHNT; CDR2 reads FRNRAP. The CDR3 totals 16 residues. Trimming cost V 0 bases and J 6 bases; bases outside gene matches: 9. CDR3 coding DNA: TGTGCTAGTGGTTTGGTACAGGGGTCAGGGGGCGATGGCTACACCTTC. It is translated as CASGLVQGSGGDGYTF.

The chain employs TRBV7-2 and TRBJ2-7, with a possible D match to TRBD2 (5 bases). The CDR3 totals 16 residues. The germline CDR1 and CDR2 sequences are SGHTA and FQGNSA. Trimming cost V 0 bases and J 7 bases, with 19 bases left between them. The CDR3, as DNA: TGTGCCAGCAGCTTAGCGTTCGGACTCCACAAAGGGGAGCAGTACTTC. This sequence encodes CASSLAFGLHKGEQYF.

The chain uses TRBV9 and TRBJ2-3; 7 bases are a match to TRBD2. The CDR3 length is 15 residues. The V segment lost 0 bases and the J segment 5 bases; nucleotides outside the gene matches: 6. CDR1 is SGDLS and CDR2 is YYNGEE in the germline V gene. The CDR3 spells CASSVVAGRGDTQYF. DNA for the CDR3: TGTGCCAGCAGCGTAGTGGCAGGGAGGGGAGATACGCAGTATTTT.

The DNA of the CDR3 is TGTGCCAGCAGCCAAGTGGGGGGGCGAGAGACCCAGTACTTC. Its translation: CASSQVGGRETQYF. The rearrangement joins TRBV14 to TRBJ2-5; possible D gene TRBD2, 7 bases. There are 14 residues in the CDR3. The germline CDR1 and CDR2 sequences are SGHDN and FVKESK. Trimming left V 1 base short and J 4 bases short, with 10 bases between.

The genes are TRBV29-1 and TRBJ1-2; perhaps TRBD1 as D (6 bases). V lost 7 bases and J 6 bases, leaving 18 bases between the germline ends. The CDR3 is 13 residues long. Germline loops: CDR1 SQVTM, CDR2 ANQGSEA. The CDR3 is CSAVSTGLDGYTF. CDR3 nucleotides: TGCAGCGCGGTATCAACAGGGTTGGATGGCTACACCTTC.

The chain carries TRBV28 and TRBJ1-1; D gene ambiguous. V lost 7 bases and J lost 4, with 10 bases in between. CDR1 is MDHEN and CDR2 is SYDVKM in the germline V gene. The CDR3 extends over 12 amino acids. The CDR3 loop reads CASTRGFTEAFF. Written as DNA, the CDR3 is TGTGCCAGCACCCGCGGATTCACTGAAGCTTTCTTT.

J is TRBJ1-6 and V is TRBV7-9; 8 bases match TRBD1. The V and J ends lost 1 base and 9 bases, in that order; junction bases with no gene match: 5. Per the germline V gene, CDR1 is SEHNR and CDR2 is FQNEAQ (reference sequence). The CDR3 runs to 15 residues. This chain's CDR3 is CASSLGQGARSPLHF. The CDR3 coding sequence is TGTGCCAGCAGCTTAGGTCAGGGGGCGCGTTCACCCCTCCACTTT.

This clone was found a few times. The chain is built from TRBV5-1 and TRBJ1-1; TRBD1 aligns across 7 bases. The CDR3 extends over 16 amino acids. Trimming at V came to 0 bases and at J to 5 bases, leaving 10 bases not matched to a gene. Germline V lookup: CDR1 SGHRS, CDR2 YFSETQ. DNA for the CDR3: TGCGCCAGCAGCTTGGTCCCAACAGGGGCAGGGACTGAAGCTTTCTTT. It encodes CASSLVPTGAGTEAFF.

This clone was seen a single time. DNA for the CDR3: TGTGCCACCTCGAGAGGGGATACGCAGTATTTT. Its protein product is CATSRGDTQYF. This chain links TRBV28 with TRBJ2-3; possible D gene TRBD2, 5 bases. Germline V gene data show CDR1 as MDHEN and CDR2 as SYDVKM. V lost 10 bases to trimming and J lost 6 bases, with 11 bases between them. This CDR3 region has 11 residues. Using reference TRBV28 and TRBJ2-3 for the parts outside the CDR3, the full variable domain is DVKVTQSSRYLVKRTGEKVFLECVQDMDHENMFWYRQDPGLGLRLIYFSYDVKMKEKGDIPEGYSVSREKKERFSLILESASTNQTSMYLCATSRGDTQYFGPGTRLTVL.

This clone has more than one count but fewer than ten. V usage is TRBV5-4 and J usage is TRBJ2-3, with 8 bases identical to TRBD2. The germline V gene encodes CDR1 SGHNT and CDR2 YYREEE (reference sequence). Trimming took 4 bases from V and 2 from J; bases not matched to a gene: 9. This CDR3 has 16 residues. CDR3 in DNA: TGTGCCAGCAGCCCCGTTGGCGGGGGGCTCACAGATACGCAGTATTTT. The encoded protein is CASSPVGGGLTDTQYF.

This clone showed up just a few times. This chain connects TRBV6-5 to TRBJ2-5; 8 nucleotides match TRBD1. Germline CDR1 is MNHEY and CDR2 is SVGAGI. V was pared by 4 bases and J by 5 bases, with 6 bases of the junction left unmatched. The CDR3 runs to 14 residues. The CDR3 coding sequence is TGTGCCAGCAGTTTTGGACAGGGCGTGGAGACCCAGTACTTC. Translating it yields CASSFGQGVETQYF.

The chain couples TRBV4-1 to TRBJ1-5, with 7 positions matching TRBD1. Per the germline V gene, CDR1 is MGHRA and CDR2 is YSYEKL. V shed 4 bases, J shed 7 bases, and the junction held 4 bases outside the gene matches. The CDR3 is made up of 13 amino acids. The CDR3 nucleotides read TGCGCCAGCAGCCTACAGGGGACCCAGCCCCAGCATTTT. This translates into CASSLQGTQPQHF.

This clone came up once. The chain couples TRBV25-1 to TRBJ2-3, with TRBD2 identical over 8 bases. V dropped 5 bases and J dropped 5; count of bases not matched to a gene: 9. Germline assignment: CDR1 MGHDK and CDR2 SYGVNS. This CDR3 has 15 amino acids. This chain's CDR3 is CASSSTGGQVDTQYF. The DNA for the CDR3 is TGTGCCAGCAGTAGTACGGGGGGGCAGGTAGATACGCAGTATTTT.

The sample holds a few counts of this clone. J is TRBJ1-1 and V is TRBV9; 9 nucleotides align to TRBD1. The CDR3 length is 13 residues. The V gene's germline CDR1 is SGDLS and CDR2 YYNGEE. Losses at the gene ends were 3 bases for V and 4 bases for J; bases not matched to a gene: 1. In DNA, the CDR3 is TGTGCCAGCAGCGGGACAGGGGTCACTGAAGCTTTCTTT. Amino acids: CASSGTGVTEAFF. The full variable domain, in which reference TRBV9 and TRBJ1-1 provide the parts outside the CDR3, is DSGVTQTPKHLITATGQRVTLRCSPRSGDLSVYWYQQSLDQGLQFLIQYYNGEERAKGNILERFSAQQFPDLHSELNLSSLELGDSALYFCASSGTGVTEAFFGQGTRLTVV.

V is TRBV7-9 and J is TRBJ2-1; 7 bases fit TRBD2. This CDR3 has 16 residues. CDR1 is SEHNR and CDR2 is FQNEAQ in the germline V gene (reference sequence). The trim removed 5 bases at V and 3 bases at J, leaving 10 bases unmatched. The CDR3: CASSGSGEVIYNEQFF. CDR3 coding DNA: TGTGCCAGCAGCGGAAGCGGGGAGGTTATCTACAATGAGCAGTTCTTC.

The rearrangement links TRBV5-4 to TRBJ1-1, with D possibly being TRBD1 (5 bases). Germline values: CDR1 SGHNT, CDR2 YYREEE (reference sequence). V gave up 2 bases and J gave up 1 base, with 12 bases separating them. The CDR3 loop spans 15 amino acids. CDR3 nucleotides: TGTGCCAGCAGCTTTATTGCGACAGCGAACACTGAAGCTTTCTTT. Residues: CASSFIATANTEAFF.

This clone was seen a single time. This rearrangement joins TRBV27 to TRBJ2-7; D possibly corresponds to TRBD2 (5 bases). The CDR3 has 14 amino acids. V lost 2 bases and J 0 bases, leaving 8 bases between the germline ends. CDR1 is MNHEY and CDR2 is SMNVEV in the germline V gene (reference sequence). The CDR3 bases are TGTGCCAGCAGTTTAATCGGAGGCTCCTACGAGCAGTACTTC. It codes for CASSLIGGSYEQYF.

The V and J genes are TRBV5-1 and TRBJ1-1, with TRBD1 as a possible D gene (6 bases). Germline V CDR1 and CDR2: SGHRS, YFSETQ. The CDR3 loop spans 14 amino acids. Trimming shortened V by 0 bases and J by 5 bases, and 11 bases separated the two germline ends. CDR3 nucleotide sequence: TGCGCCAGCAGCTTGGAGAGGGGGTGGACTGAAGCTTTCTTT. It encodes CASSLERGWTEAFF.

Written as DNA, the CDR3 is TGTGCTACCGGGGTACTAGCGGGACGCACTAGCACAGATACGCAGTATTTT. It yields the protein CATGVLAGRTSTDTQYF. This chain connects TRBV7-6 to TRBJ2-3; the match to TRBD2 covers 10 bases. Germline CDR1 is SGHVS and CDR2 is FNYEAQ. The CDR3 contains 17 residues.

V is TRBV6-5 and J is TRBJ2-3, with 8 bases matching TRBD2. The germline V gene has CDR1 MNHEY and CDR2 SVGAGI. V was pared by 4 bases and J by 4 bases, with 7 bases of the junction left unmatched. CDR3 length: 15 amino acids. Here the CDR3 DNA reads TGTGCCAGCAGTTCCCCGCGGGGGGTATCAGATACGCAGTATTTT. Translating it yields CASSSPRGVSDTQYF.

This chain uses TRBV9 with TRBJ2-1; 8 nucleotides line up with TRBD1. The trim removed 4 bases at V and 9 bases at J, leaving 9 bases unmatched. The CDR3 covers 14 residues. Germline-derived CDR1 and CDR2 are SGDLS and YYNGEE. The CDR3 spells CASSPGQGAGEQFF. The CDR3 DNA sequence: TGTGCCAGCAGCCCTGGACAGGGAGCCGGTGAGCAGTTCTTC. Supplemented by reference TRBV9 and TRBJ2-1, the full variable domain reads DSGVTQTPKHLITATGQRVTLRCSPRSGDLSVYWYQQSLDQGLQFLIQYYNGEERAKGNILERFSAQQFPDLHSELNLSSLELGDSALYFCASSPGQGAGEQFFGPGTRLTVL.

The chain uses TRBV10-3 and TRBJ2-2, with 9 positions matching TRBD2. CDR1 and CDR2 (germline): ENHRY, SYGVKD. V shed 4 bases, J shed 1 base, and the junction held 7 bases outside the gene matches. The CDR3 sequence is 17 residues long. CDR3 in DNA: TGTGCCATCAGTGGCAAGCTAGCGGGGTTGAACACCGGGGAGCTGTTTTTT. It encodes CAISGKLAGLNTGELFF.

The chain has TRBV7-2 and TRBJ2-5; D may be TRBD2 (6 bases). V lost 1 base to trimming and J lost 0 bases, with 12 bases between them. The CDR3 is made up of 16 amino acids. CDR1 and CDR2 (germline): SGHTA, FQGNSA. The CDR3 is CASSLVNGDYQETQYF. The DNA of the CDR3 is TGTGCCAGCAGCTTAGTCAACGGGGACTACCAAGAGACCCAGTACTTC.

J is TRBJ1-3 and V is TRBV7-3, with TRBD1 as a possible D gene (5 bases). This CDR3 comprises 15 residues. CDR1 is SGHTA and CDR2 is FQGTGA in the germline V gene. Trimming took 4 bases from V and 6 from J, leaving 16 bases between them. The CDR3 DNA reads TGTGCCAGCAGCTCCCGGGGGGACGTCGCAAACACCATATATTTT. This translates into CASSSRGDVANTIYF.

This rearrangement joins TRBV28 to TRBJ2-5; TRBD2 matches 9 bases. With V trimmed by 6 bases and J by 4 bases, 9 bases remained unmatched. This CDR3 contains 15 residues. The germline V gene encodes CDR1 MDHEN and CDR2 SYDVKM. The CDR3 reads CASSQVAGEGETQYF. The CDR3 DNA follows: TGTGCCAGCAGCCAAGTAGCGGGAGAGGGAGAGACCCAGTACTTC.

The gene calls are TRBV11-2 and TRBJ2-7; 15 bases align to TRBD2. Looked up from germline, CDR1 is SGHAT and CDR2 is FQNNGV. The V and J ends lost 5 bases and 3 bases, in that order; junction bases with no gene match: 5. This CDR3 region has 16 residues. Here the CDR3 reads CASSPGLAGGGYEQYF. The CDR3 DNA follows: TGTGCCAGCAGCCCGGGACTAGCGGGAGGCGGCTACGAGCAGTACTTC.

This clone was recorded only once. This sequence joins TRBV19 and TRBJ1-2, with D maybe TRBD1 (6 bases). Trimming took off 7 bases at V and 7 bases at J, with 16 bases between the two ends. This CDR3 contains 13 residues. Germline lookup yields CDR1 LNHDA and CDR2 SQIVND (reference sequence). Here the CDR3 reads CASTQTGSGGYTF. CDR3 DNA sequence: TGTGCCAGTACCCAAACAGGGTCGGGTGGCTACACCTTC.

This chain links TRBV6-5 with TRBJ2-5; a possible D gene is TRBD2 (6 bases). The V gene lost 5 bases and the J gene lost 11 bases, with 21 bases spanning the gap. The CDR3 runs to 14 residues. Germline assignment: CDR1 MNHEY and CDR2 SVGAGI. CDR3 loop: CASSRGGDGGEQYF. The CDR3 region has the DNA TGTGCCAGCAGTCGAGGTGGGGACGGCGGGGAGCAGTACTTC.

The gene calls are TRBV5-1 and TRBJ2-5, with D unclear. The CDR3 spans 12 residues. CDR1 and CDR2 from the germline V gene are SGHRS and YFSETQ. Trimming left V 2 bases short and J 0 bases short, with 2 bases between. Here the CDR3 reads CASSFNQETQYF. Here the CDR3 DNA reads TGCGCCAGCAGCTTCAACCAAGAGACCCAGTACTTC.

The V call is TRBV9, the J call TRBJ1-1; no reliable D call. Deletions cut 2 bases from V and 1 base from J, with 9 bases between. The CDR3 length is 14 residues. Germline values: CDR1 SGDLS, CDR2 YYNGEE. The CDR3 region has the DNA TGTGCCAGCAGCGTCGAGGGCACGAACACTGAAGCTTTCTTT. Translated: CASSVEGTNTEAFF. Full variable domain (remainder filled in from reference TRBV9 and TRBJ1-1): DSGVTQTPKHLITATGQRVTLRCSPRSGDLSVYWYQQSLDQGLQFLIQYYNGEERAKGNILERFSAQQFPDLHSELNLSSLELGDSALYFCASSVEGTNTEAFFGQGTRLTVV.

The V call is TRBV4-3, the J call TRBJ1-4; D perhaps matches TRBD1 (6 bases). CDR1 LGHNA and CDR2 YSLEER come from the germline V gene. With 1 base removed from V and 0 bases from J, the gap between germline ends came to 9 bases. The CDR3 length is 16 residues. Here the CDR3 DNA reads TGCGCCAGCAGCCAAGTGGGGGCAACAACTAATGAAAAACTGTTTTTT. Amino acid sequence: CASSQVGATTNEKLFF.